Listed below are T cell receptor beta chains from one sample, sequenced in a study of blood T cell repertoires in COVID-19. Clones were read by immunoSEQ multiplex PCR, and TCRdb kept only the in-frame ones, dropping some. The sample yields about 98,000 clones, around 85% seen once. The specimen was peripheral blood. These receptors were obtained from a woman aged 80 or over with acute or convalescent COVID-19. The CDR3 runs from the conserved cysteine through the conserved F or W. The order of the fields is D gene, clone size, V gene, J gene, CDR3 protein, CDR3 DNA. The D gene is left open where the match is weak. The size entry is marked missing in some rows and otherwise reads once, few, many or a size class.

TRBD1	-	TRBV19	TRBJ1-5	CASSPTLGQGASKPQHF	TGTGCCAGTAGCCCTACCCTGGGGCAGGGGGCTAGTAAGCCCCAGCATTTT
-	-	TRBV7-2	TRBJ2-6	CASSRVRSGANVLTF	TGTGCCAGCAGTCGGGTCCGCTCTGGGGCCAACGTCCTGACTTTC
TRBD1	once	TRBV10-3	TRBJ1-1	CAISESVTGAKAFF	TGTGCCATCAGTGAGTCCGTTACAGGGGCGAAAGCTTTCTTT
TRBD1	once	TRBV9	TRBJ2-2	CASSVALGVQGTDTGELFF	TGTGCCAGCAGCGTAGCGTTGGGGGTACAGGGGACGGACACCGGGGAGCTGTTTTTT
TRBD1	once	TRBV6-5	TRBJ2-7	CASRGQGAYEQYF	TGTGCCAGCAGGGGGCAGGGGGCGTACGAGCAGTACTTC
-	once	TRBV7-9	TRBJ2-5	CASTVAGQETQYF	TGTGCCAGCACCGTGGCGGGGCAAGAGACCCAGTACTTC
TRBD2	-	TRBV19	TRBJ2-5	CASREAGGGQTQYF	TGTGCCAGTAGAGAAGCGGGGGGCGGGCAGACCCAGTACTTC
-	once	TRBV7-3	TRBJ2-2	CASSLMPGSWEELFF	TGTGCCAGCAGCTTAATGCCGGGGTCCTGGGAGGAGCTGTTTTTT
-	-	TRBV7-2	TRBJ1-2	CASSFSGQKGYGYTF	TGTGCCAGCAGCTTCTCCGGGCAAAAGGGGTATGGCTACACCTTC
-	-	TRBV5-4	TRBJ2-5	CASSLTGTETQYF	TGTGCCAGCAGCTTAACGGGAACGGAGACCCAGTACTTC
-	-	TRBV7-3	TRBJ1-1	CASSTGGVTEAFF	TGTGCCAGCAGCACGGGCGGGGTAACTGAAGCTTTCTTT